This T cell receptor (beta chain) originates from a study of blood T cell repertoires in COVID-19. The method was immunoSEQ multiplex PCR; TCRdb's version includes in-frame clones alone and lacks a portion of them. The sample has over 250,000 clones, about 88% seen once. The CDR3 loop spans 13 amino acids. V lost 2 bases to trimming and J lost 3 bases, with 5 bases between them. From germline, CDR1 is MNHNS and CDR2 SASEGT. The specimen sequenced was PBMCs or T cells enriched from blood (not recorded which). The chain carries TRBV6-1 and TRBJ1-3; D not resolved. This TCR came from a man between 60 and 75 years old who had recovered from COVID-19. Written as DNA, the CDR3 is TGTGCCAGCAGTGAATTTCTTGGAAACACCATATATTTT. It translates to CASSEFLGNTIYF.